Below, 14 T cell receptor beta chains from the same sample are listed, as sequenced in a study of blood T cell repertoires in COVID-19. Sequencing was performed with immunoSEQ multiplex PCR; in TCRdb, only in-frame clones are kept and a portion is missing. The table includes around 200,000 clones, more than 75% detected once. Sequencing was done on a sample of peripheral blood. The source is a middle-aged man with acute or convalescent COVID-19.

The CDR3 DNA sequence: TGTGCCAGCGGCCCACCTTCCGCCTACGAGCAGTACTTC. Amino acid sequence: CASGPPSAYEQYF. This chain uses TRBV7-9 with TRBJ2-7; D is uncertain. V lost 8 bases, J lost 2 bases, and 13 bases lay in between. The CDR3 consists of 13 residues. Germline V gives CDR1 SEHNR, CDR2 FQNEAQ (reference sequence). Based on the CDR3 plus reference TRBV7-9 and TRBJ2-7, the full variable domain is DTGVSQNPRHKITKRGQNVTFRCDPISEHNRLYWYRQTLGQGPEFLTYFQNEAQLEKSRLLSDRFSAERPKGSFSTLEIQRTEQGDSAMYLCASGPPSAYEQYFGPGTRLTVT.

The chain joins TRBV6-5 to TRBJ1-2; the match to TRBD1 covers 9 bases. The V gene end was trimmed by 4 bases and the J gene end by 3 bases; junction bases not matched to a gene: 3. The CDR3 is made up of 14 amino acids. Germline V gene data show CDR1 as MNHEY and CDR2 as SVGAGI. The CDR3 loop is CASSFGQGYYGYTF. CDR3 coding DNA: TGTGCCAGCAGTTTCGGACAGGGGTACTATGGCTACACCTTC.

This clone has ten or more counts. This CDR3 is CASGASIGQGAKGKNIQYF. The CDR3, as DNA: TGTGCCAGCGGTGCCTCAATCGGACAGGGGGCAAAGGGCAAAAACATTCAGTACTTC. The rearrangement joins TRBV5-5 to TRBJ2-4, with TRBD1 matching 11 bases. The CDR3 is 19 amino acids. Germline V gene lookup returns CDR1 SGHKS and CDR2 YYEKEE (reference sequence). The trim removed 7 bases at V and 3 bases at J, leaving 18 bases unmatched.

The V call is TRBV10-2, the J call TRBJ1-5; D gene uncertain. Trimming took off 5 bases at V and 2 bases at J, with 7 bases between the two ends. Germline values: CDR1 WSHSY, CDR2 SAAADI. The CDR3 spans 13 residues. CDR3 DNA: TGCGCCAGCAGTTTGGTAGGCAATCAGCCCCAGCATTTT. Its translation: CASSLVGNQPQHF.

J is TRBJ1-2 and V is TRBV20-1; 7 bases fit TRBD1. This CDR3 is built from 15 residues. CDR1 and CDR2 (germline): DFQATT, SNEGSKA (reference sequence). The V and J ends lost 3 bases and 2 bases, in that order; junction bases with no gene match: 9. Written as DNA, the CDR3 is TGCAGTGCTAGTCAAGGGGACAGTTTGAACTATGGCTACACCTTC. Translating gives CSASQGDSLNYGYTF.

In DNA form, the CDR3 reads TGTGCCAGCAGTGATGGAAGGACACCCTACGAGCAGTACTTC. It codes for CASSDGRTPYEQYF. The rearrangement links TRBV2 to TRBJ2-7, with a tentative D call TRBD1 (5 bases). CDR1 and CDR2 (germline): SNHLY, FYNNEI. The V end was cut by 3 bases, the J end by 2 bases, with 11 bases between. The CDR3 runs 14 residues.

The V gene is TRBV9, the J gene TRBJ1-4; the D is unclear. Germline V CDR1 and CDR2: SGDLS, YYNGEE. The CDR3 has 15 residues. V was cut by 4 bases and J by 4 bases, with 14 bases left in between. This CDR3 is CASSPTGGLNEKLFF. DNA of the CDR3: TGTGCCAGCAGCCCCACCGGCGGCCTTAATGAAAAACTGTTTTTT.

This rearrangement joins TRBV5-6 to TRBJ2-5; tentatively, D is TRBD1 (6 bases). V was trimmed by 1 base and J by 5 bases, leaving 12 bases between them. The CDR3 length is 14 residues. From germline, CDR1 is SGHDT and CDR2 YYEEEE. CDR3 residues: CASSLKTGFETQYF. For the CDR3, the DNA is TGTGCCAGCAGCTTGAAAACAGGGTTTGAGACCCAGTACTTC.

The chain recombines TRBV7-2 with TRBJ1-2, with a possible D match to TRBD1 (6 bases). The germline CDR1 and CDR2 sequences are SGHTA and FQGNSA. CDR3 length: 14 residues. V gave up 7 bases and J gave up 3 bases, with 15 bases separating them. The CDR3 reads CASTPLGQYYGYTF. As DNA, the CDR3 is TGTGCCAGCACCCCCTTAGGACAGTACTATGGCTACACCTTC. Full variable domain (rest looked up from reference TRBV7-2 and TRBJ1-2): GAGVSQSPSNKVTEKGKDVELRCDPISGHTALYWYRQSLGQGLEFLIYFQGNSAPDKSGLPSDRFSAERTGGSVSTLTIQRTQQEDSAVYLCASTPLGQYYGYTFGSGTRLTVV.

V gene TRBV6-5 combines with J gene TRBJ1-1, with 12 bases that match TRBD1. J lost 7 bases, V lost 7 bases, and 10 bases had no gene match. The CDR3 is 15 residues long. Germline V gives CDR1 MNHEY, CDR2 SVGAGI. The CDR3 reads CASNVRDRGRSEAFF. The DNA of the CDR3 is TGTGCCAGCAACGTCCGGGACAGGGGGCGCAGTGAAGCTTTCTTT.

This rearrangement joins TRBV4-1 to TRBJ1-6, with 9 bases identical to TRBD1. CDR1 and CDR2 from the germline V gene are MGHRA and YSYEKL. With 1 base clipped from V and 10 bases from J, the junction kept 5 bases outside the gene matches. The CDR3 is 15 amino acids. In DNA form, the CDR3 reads TGCGCCAGCAGCCAAGGACAGGGGGATTGGTCACCCCTCCACTTT. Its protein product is CASSQGQGDWSPLHF.

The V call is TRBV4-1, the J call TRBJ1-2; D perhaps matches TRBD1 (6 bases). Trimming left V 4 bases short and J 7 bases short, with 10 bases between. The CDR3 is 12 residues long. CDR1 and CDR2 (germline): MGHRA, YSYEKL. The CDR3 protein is CASSPGQSGYTF. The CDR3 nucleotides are TGCGCCAGCAGCCCGGGACAAAGTGGCTACACCTTC.

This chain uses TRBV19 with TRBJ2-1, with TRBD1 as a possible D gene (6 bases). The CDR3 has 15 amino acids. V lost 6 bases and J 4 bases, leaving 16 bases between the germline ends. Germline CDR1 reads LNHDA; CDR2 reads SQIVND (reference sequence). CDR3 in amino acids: CASRGNRVRYNEQFF. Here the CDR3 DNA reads TGTGCCAGTAGGGGGAACAGGGTTCGATACAATGAGCAGTTCTTC.

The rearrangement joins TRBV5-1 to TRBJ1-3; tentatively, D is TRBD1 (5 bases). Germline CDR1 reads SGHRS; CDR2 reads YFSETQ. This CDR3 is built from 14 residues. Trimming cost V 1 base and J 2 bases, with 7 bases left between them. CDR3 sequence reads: CASSLQGTGNTIYF. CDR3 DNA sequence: TGCGCCAGCAGCTTGCAGGGAACTGGAAACACCATATATTTT. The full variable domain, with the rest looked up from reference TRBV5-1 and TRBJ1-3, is KAGVTQTPRYLIKTRGQQVTLSCSPISGHRSVSWYQQTPGQGLQFLFEYFSETQRNKGNFPGRFSGRQFSNSRSEMNVSTLELGDSALYLCASSLQGTGNTIYFGEGSWLTVV.